The clone carrying this T cell receptor beta chain has a handful of counts. The antigen is unknown. The data stem from a study of cytotoxic CD8 clonotypes in ibrutinib-treated CLL. Findings and caveats of the study: The public clonotypes identified were infrequent and showed contraction or stability on treatment.

Using immunoSEQ multiplex PCR, the repertoire was profiled, and TCRdb retains in-frame clones only, with some absent. This sample has tens of thousands of clones; 45% to 60% occur once, and the top ten carry over 12%. V gave up 10 bases and J gave up 5 bases, with 15 bases separating them. The CDR3 totals 12 residues. Germline values: CDR1 MDHEN, CDR2 SYDVKM. This specimen was PBMCs, taken after 12 months of ibrutinib treatment. The TCR was taken from a human donor with chronic lymphocytic leukemia. The rearrangement links TRBV28 to TRBJ2-7; D remains ambiguous. This CDR3 reads CATRKTLNEQYF. CDR3 bases: TGTGCCACCAGGAAAACCCTCAACGAGCAGTACTTC.